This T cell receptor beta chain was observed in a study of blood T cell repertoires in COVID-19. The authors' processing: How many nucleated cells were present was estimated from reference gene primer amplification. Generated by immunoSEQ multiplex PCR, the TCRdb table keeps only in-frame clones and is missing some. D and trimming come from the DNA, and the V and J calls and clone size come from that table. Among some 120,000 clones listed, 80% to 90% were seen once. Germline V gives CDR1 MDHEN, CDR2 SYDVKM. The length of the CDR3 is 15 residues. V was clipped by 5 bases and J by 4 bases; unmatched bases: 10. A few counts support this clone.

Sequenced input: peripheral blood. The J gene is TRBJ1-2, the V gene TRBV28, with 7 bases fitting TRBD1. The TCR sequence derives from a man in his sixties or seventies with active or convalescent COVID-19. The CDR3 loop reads CASSPPAQGSYGYTF. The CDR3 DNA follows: TGTGCCAGCAGTCCCCCCGCACAGGGGTCCTATGGCTACACCTTC.